This T cell receptor (beta chain) was captured in a study of blood T cell repertoires in COVID-19. About the study: The study drew acute and convalescent COVID-19 samples from the United States, Italy and Spain. From T cells, B-cell-depleted T cells, or PBMCs came the material, which was cDNA or gDNA.

V dropped 4 bases and J dropped 7; count of bases not matched to a gene: 13. The length of the CDR3 is 16 residues. CDR1 and CDR2 from the germline V gene are LGHDT and YNNKEL (reference sequence). Original data processing: Nucleated cell number was recorded as an estimate derived from reference gene primer amplification. TCRdb's copy holds only in-frame clones and misses some; the assay was immunoSEQ multiplex PCR. The V and J calls and clone size were taken over from that table, and D and trimming were inferred from the DNA. The sample has about 250,000 clones; about 89% are singletons. This sequence originates from a woman aged 40-49 years who had recovered from COVID-19. The sample consisted of peripheral blood. The chain uses TRBV3-1 (or the pseudogene TRBV3-2) and TRBJ2-7, with 10 nucleotides matching TRBD2. The chain's CDR3 is CASSPLWTSGAGEQYF. DNA of the CDR3: TGTGCCAGCAGCCCCCTCTGGACTAGCGGAGCAGGGGAGCAGTACTTC.